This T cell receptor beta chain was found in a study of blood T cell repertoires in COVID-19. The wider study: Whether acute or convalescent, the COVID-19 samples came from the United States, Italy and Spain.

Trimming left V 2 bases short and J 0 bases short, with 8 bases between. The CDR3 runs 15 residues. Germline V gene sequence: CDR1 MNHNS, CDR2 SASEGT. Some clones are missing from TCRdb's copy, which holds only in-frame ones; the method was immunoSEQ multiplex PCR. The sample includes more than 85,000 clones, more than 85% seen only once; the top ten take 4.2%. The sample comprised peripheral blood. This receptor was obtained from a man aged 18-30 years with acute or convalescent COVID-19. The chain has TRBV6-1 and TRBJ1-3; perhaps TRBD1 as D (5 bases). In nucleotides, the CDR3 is TGTGCCAGCAGTGAAAGGGGCAACTCTGGAAACACCATATATTTT. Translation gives CASSERGNSGNTIYF.